This TCR beta chain came from a study of blood T cells in healthy people across ages. Combining a sample-barcoded 5' primer with a J-beta primer mix, a second PCR ran for 7 to 11 cycles. Carrying 12 random nucleotides, a template-switch adaptor labeled each individual cDNA molecule. TCRdb used MiXCR to reprocess the 5' RACE reads, holding one entry per CDR3 protein. There are about 1.5 million distinct CDR3 sequences in the sample; roughly two fifths occur only once, and about 4% lies in the top ten. Notes on the study in general: Any changes in expanded clonotypes were possibly confounded, as donor CMV status remained unknown.

This clonotype was recorded a few times. Its antigen is as yet unknown. V was trimmed by 8 bases and J by 1 base, leaving 20 bases between them. This CDR3 has 15 residues. Looked up from germline, CDR1 is SQVTM and CDR2 is ANQGSEA. This chain links TRBV29-1 with TRBJ1-1; D unclear. Input material: blood. The receptor's source is a young woman in good health. The CDR3 is CSLYPLWKRNTEAFF. For the CDR3, the DNA is TGCAGCCTATACCCGTTATGGAAACGGAACACTGAAGCTTTCTTT.